These 22 T cell receptor beta chains were sequenced from one sample in a study of blood T cells in healthy people across ages (dated by TCRdb to about 2015). The library was made by 5' RACE. Sequencer: Illumina HiSeq 2500. A second PCR of roughly 6 to 11 cycles was run with a J-beta primer mix and a sample-barcoded 5' primer. The public reads were quality trimmed at Q25 with fastp and then assembled into clones with MiXCR by TCRdb, keeping productive beta chains. For every CDR3 protein sequence, its rows merge into one entry that carries the most common genes and DNA. A total of 540,000 or so distinct CDR3 sequences appear in this sample, approximately 27% of them only once. The leading ten clones occupy 18% of the sample. The sample comprised blood. The receptors here all came from a woman in her 70s in good health.

About this clonotype itself: One end of the junction is discordant with germline, which a read error may explain. CDR3 DNA: TGCGCCAGTAGCTTGATGGCTACGGGGACAGATACGCAGTATTTT. This translates into CASSLMATGTDTQYF. The rearrangement links TRBV5-1 to TRBJ2-3, with D perhaps TRBD2 (5 bases). The CDR3 is 15 amino acids. Germline CDR1 SGHRS, CDR2 YFSETQ.

V usage is TRBV29-1 and J usage is TRBJ2-2, with D tentatively TRBD2 (6 bases). Germline V gives CDR1 SQVTM, CDR2 ANQGSEA. This CDR3 comprises 14 residues. V was trimmed by 4 bases and J by 1 base, leaving 10 bases between them. The CDR3 reads CSVGGSGNTGELFF. As DNA, the CDR3 is TGCAGCGTTGGTGGTAGCGGGAACACCGGGGAGCTGTTTTTT.

The chain recombines TRBV4-3 with TRBJ1-5; no definite D call. Germline V gene sequence: CDR1 LGHNA, CDR2 YSLEER. V was shortened by 3 bases and J by 4 bases, with 10 bases between the two germline ends. The CDR3 is 14 amino acids. CDR3 sequence: CASSQESGNQPQHF. The CDR3 nucleotides read TGCGCCAGCAGCCAGGAGAGCGGGAATCAGCCCCAGCATTTT.

This clonotype showed up just a few times. The chain has TRBV9 and TRBJ2-1; D unresolved. The germline CDR1 and CDR2 sequences are SGDLS and YYNGEE. V was clipped by 0 bases and J by 4 bases, with 8 bases between them. The CDR3 has 14 residues. CDR3 DNA: TGTGCCAGCAGCGTAGCGGCAGTTTACAATGAGCAGTTCTTC. Its translation is CASSVAAVYNEQFF. The full variable domain, completed using reference TRBV9 and TRBJ2-1, is DSGVTQTPKHLITATGQRVTLRCSPRSGDLSVYWYQQSLDQGLQFLIQYYNGEERAKGNILERFSAQQFPDLHSELNLSSLELGDSALYFCASSVAAVYNEQFFGPGTRLTVL.

This clonotype occurred a few times. One end of the junction fails to match germline, which may point to a read error. The rearrangement links TRBV29-1 to TRBJ2-4, with TRBD2 as a possible D gene (7 bases). Germline lookup yields CDR1 SQVTM and CDR2 ANQGSEA. CDR3 length: 16 residues. This CDR3 is CSYRAQGGEGMDIRYF. CDR3 DNA sequence: TGCAGCTATCGAGCACAGGGAGGGGAAGGCATGGACATTCGGTACTTC.

This clonotype was seen only a few times. CDR3 residues: CASSLEASGANTGELFF. CDR3 bases: TGTGCCAGCAGCTTAGAGGCTAGCGGGGCGAACACCGGGGAGCTGTTTTTT. The chain carries TRBV7-6 and TRBJ2-2; 9 positions match TRBD2. J was trimmed by 0 bases and V by 1 base; bases with no gene match: 3. The V gene's germline CDR1 is SGHVS and CDR2 FNYEAQ. The CDR3 consists of 17 residues.

The chain carries TRBV7-9 and TRBJ2-7, with 12 bases fitting TRBD1. The CDR3 extends over 15 amino acids. Germline values: CDR1 SEHNR, CDR2 FQNEAQ (reference sequence). Losses at the gene ends were 5 bases for V and 6 bases for J; bases not matched to a gene: 8. The CDR3 DNA reads TGTGCCAGCAGCCCTCCGGGACAGGGGGCAGTCGAGCAGTACTTC. Its translation: CASSPPGQGAVEQYF.

The chain recombines TRBV7-2 with TRBJ1-5, with 7 bases that match TRBD1. V shed 5 bases and J 9 bases; nucleotides not matched to a gene: 10. This CDR3 comprises 14 residues. Germline assignment: CDR1 SGHTA and CDR2 FQGNSA. The CDR3 DNA reads TGTGCCAGCAGCATTGACAGGGTAGAACGGCCCCAGCATTTT. Translation gives CASSIDRVERPQHF.

The sample holds many counts of this clonotype. The rearrangement uses TRBV6-6 and TRBJ2-1, with 11 positions matching TRBD2. Unmatched junction bases numbered 11, after V lost 6 bases and J lost 7 bases. This CDR3 is 16 amino acids long. The germline V gene encodes CDR1 MNHNY and CDR2 SVGAGI (reference sequence). CDR3 in amino acids: CASRDQLAGALNEQFF. CDR3 in DNA: TGTGCCAGCAGGGACCAACTAGCGGGGGCTTTGAATGAGCAGTTCTTC.

This clonotype was seen more than once but under ten times. The rearrangement joins TRBV20-1 to TRBJ2-5; a weak D match, TRBD2 (6 bases). Trimming pared 3 bases from V and 4 bases from J, leaving 21 bases between. This CDR3 has 16 residues. Germline assignment: CDR1 DFQATT and CDR2 SNEGSKA (reference sequence). CDR3 sequence (DNA): TGCAGTGCTAGTCGACGGGGGTTGGCTCGGGGAGAGACCCAGTACTTC. Amino acids: CSASRRGLARGETQYF.

This clonotype was counted between two and nine times. V gene TRBV7-3 combines with J gene TRBJ1-2; D call uncertain. Trimming left V 5 bases short and J 8 bases short, with 15 bases between. Germline V gene sequence: CDR1 SGHTA, CDR2 FQGTGA. The CDR3 loop spans 13 amino acids. This chain's CDR3 is CASSLEGPLGYTF. CDR3 in DNA: TGTGCCAGCAGCCTGGAAGGGCCCCTGGGCTACACCTTC.

The chain uses TRBV10-3 and TRBJ2-3, with 9 bases identical to TRBD2. V dropped 5 bases and J dropped 2; count of bases not matched to a gene: 5. Germline lookup yields CDR1 ENHRY and CDR2 SYGVKD. The length of the CDR3 is 15 residues. The CDR3: CAISTRLADTDTQYF. As DNA, the CDR3 is TGTGCCATCAGTACGCGACTAGCGGACACAGATACGCAGTATTTT.

This clonotype was counted between two and nine times. The rearrangement joins TRBV5-1 to TRBJ1-6; 7 bases match TRBD1. The CDR3 consists of 15 residues. Germline CDR1 is SGHRS and CDR2 is YFSETQ. Trimming removed 0 bases from V and 9 bases from J; junction bases left unmatched: 6. CDR3 DNA: TGCGCCAGCAGCTTGGAGGACAGGCGGGTTTCACCCCTCCACTTT. This translates into CASSLEDRRVSPLHF.

The chain carries TRBV6-2 or TRBV6-3 and TRBJ2-5; 10 bases fit TRBD1. The CDR3 spans 15 residues. The V gene's germline CDR1 is MNHEY and CDR2 SVGEGT. V was pared by 6 bases and J by 3 bases, with 7 bases of the junction left unmatched. The chain's CDR3 is CASRPTGTGEETQYF. In DNA, the CDR3 is TGTGCCAGCAGGCCAACCGGGACAGGGGAAGAGACCCAGTACTTC.

The V gene is TRBV12-3 or TRBV12-4, the J gene TRBJ2-5; 7 bases match TRBD2. The ends lost 3 bases at V and 2 bases at J; junction bases unmatched: 15. The CDR3 runs 18 residues. CDR3 sequence: CASSLGSAGGGVQETQYF. The CDR3 bases are TGTGCCAGCAGTTTGGGGTCTGCGGGCGGGGGTGTTCAAGAGACCCAGTACTTC.

In this sample, this clonotype turned up a few times. V usage is TRBV3-1 and J usage is TRBJ2-4, with D maybe TRBD2 (6 bases). CDR1 and CDR2 from the germline V gene are LGHDT and YNNKEL (reference sequence). The CDR3 covers 13 residues. V was pared by 1 base and J by 8 bases, with 9 bases between. The DNA for the CDR3 is TGTGCCAGCAGCCAAGGCGGGGCGGACATTCAGTACTTC. Translation gives CASSQGGADIQYF.

V gene TRBV12-3 or TRBV12-4 combines with J gene TRBJ1-1; D ambiguous. V was trimmed by 5 bases and J by 2 bases, leaving 9 bases between them. This CDR3 spans 13 amino acids. DNA for the CDR3: TGTGCCAGCAGTCAACACGAAAACACTGAAGCTTTCTTT. Encoded protein: CASSQHENTEAFF.

The rearrangement uses TRBV6-2 or TRBV6-3 and TRBJ2-7, with 9 bases identical to TRBD1. This CDR3 contains 15 residues. With V trimmed by 6 bases and J by 3 bases, 9 bases remained unmatched. Germline assignment: CDR1 MNHEY and CDR2 SVGEGT. CDR3 sequence: CASRTLGTGYYEQYF. The DNA of the CDR3 is TGTGCCAGCAGGACGCTGGGGACAGGGTACTACGAGCAGTACTTC.

This chain connects TRBV5-1 to TRBJ1-4, with no clear D. Germline assignment: CDR1 SGHRS and CDR2 YFSETQ. V lost 0 bases, J lost 8 bases, and 8 bases lay in between. This CDR3 contains 13 residues. The DNA of the CDR3 is TGCGCCAGCAGCTTGGCCCGGCGGGAAAAACTGTTTTTT. Protein: CASSLARREKLFF.

This chain links TRBV6-5 with TRBJ2-2, with 11 bases aligning to TRBD2. This CDR3 has 19 residues. Germline V gene sequence: CDR1 MNHEY, CDR2 SVGAGI. V lost 2 bases, J lost 3 bases, and 11 bases stayed unmatched. The CDR3 is CASSYRRATSGGYTGELFF. CDR3 bases: TGTGCCAGCAGTTACCGCCGGGCAACTAGCGGGGGTTACACCGGGGAGCTGTTTTTT.

In the case of this clonotype: A read error may explain this, as a much larger clone is one base away. The chain recombines TRBV7-2 with TRBJ2-3, with D possibly matching TRBD2 (6 bases). The germline V and J ends were trimmed by 5 bases and 11 bases, with 14 bases remaining between them. Germline V gives CDR1 SGHTA, CDR2 FQGNSA. The CDR3 is 12 amino acids. The CDR3 bases are TGTGCCAGCAGCCCGACTAGTAATATGCAGTATTTT. This codes for CASSPTSNMQYF.

The V gene is TRBV21-1, the J gene TRBJ2-3; the table's D call of TRBD2 was not tested on the DNA. TRBV21-1 is given as a pseudogene. The CDR3 has 15 residues. The CDR3 DNA reads TGTGCCAGCAGCTTGACTAGCGGGGGCGGGGATACGCAGTATTTT. Translating gives CASSLTSGGGDTQYF.